These 2 T cell receptor beta chains came from one sample sequenced in a study of control samples from healthy donors and cancer patients. Libraries were prepared by immunoSEQ multiplex PCR; TCRdb keeps only in-frame clonotypes and omits some of them. This sample yields about 48,000 clones, of which roughly 93% are seen a single time; around 22% belongs to the top ten. The material sequenced was PBMCs. Receptor source: a woman in her 50s with head and neck cancer.

The chain combines TRBV14 with TRBJ2-1, with TRBD2 matching over 10 bases. The CDR3 spans 17 residues. In germline, CDR1 is SGHDN, CDR2 FVKESK. Losses at the gene ends were 4 bases for V and 0 bases for J; bases not matched to a gene: 6. The CDR3 protein is CASSLGLAVDSYNEQFF. As DNA, the CDR3 is TGTGCCAGCAGCCTTGGACTAGCGGTGGACTCCTACAATGAGCAGTTCTTC. The full variable domain, in which reference TRBV14 and TRBJ2-1 provide the parts outside the CDR3, is EAGVTQFPSHSVIEKGQTVTLRCDPISGHDNLYWYRRVMGKEIKFLLHFVKESKQDESGMPNNRFLAERTGGTYSTLKVQPAELEDSGVYFCASSLGLAVDSYNEQFFGPGTRLTVL.

The chain joins TRBV25-1 to TRBJ2-2; D unresolved. V lost 4 bases and J lost 1, with 7 bases in between. CDR3 length equals 14 residues. The germline gives CDR1 MGHDK, CDR2 SYGVNS. DNA of the CDR3: TGTGCCAGCAGTGGAACGGAGAACACCGGGGAGCTGTTTTTT. Encoded protein: CASSGTENTGELFF.